Each of the 8 T cell receptor beta chains below was sequenced from the same sample in a study of T cell responses to AZD1222 COVID-19 vaccine. Profiling relied on immunoSEQ multiplex PCR, and the TCRdb table lists in-frame clones only, not all of them. The sample contains some 150,000 clones, roughly 88% of which appear only once. The sequenced sample was peripheral blood, obtained on day 0 of AZD1222 vaccination. The receptors were gathered from an adult in good health.

This clone showed up just a few times. V gene TRBV10-3 combines with J gene TRBJ1-2, with D perhaps TRBD1 (5 bases). V lost 2 bases to trimming and J lost 11 bases, with 12 bases between them. The CDR3 sequence is 12 residues long. Germline V gives CDR1 ENHRY, CDR2 SYGVKD. The CDR3 nucleotides read TGTGCCATCAGTGAGCCGGGGGGAGGATACACCTTC. Protein: CAISEPGGGYTF.

The chain couples TRBV7-2 to TRBJ2-7; TRBD2 matches at 11 bases. The CDR3 has 17 residues. With 5 bases clipped from V and 9 bases from J, the junction kept 18 bases outside the gene matches. In germline, CDR1 is SGHTA, CDR2 FQGNSA. The CDR3 DNA sequence: TGTGCCAGCAGCCAAAGCTCCGGGACTAGCGGCACCCGTTGGCAGTACTTC. Encoded protein: CASSQSSGTSGTRWQYF.

V and J are TRBV9 and TRBJ1-2; TRBD1 aligns across 8 bases. CDR3 length: 16 amino acids. Germline V lookup: CDR1 SGDLS, CDR2 YYNGEE. With V trimmed by 0 bases and J by 7 bases, 11 bases remained unmatched. Written as DNA, the CDR3 is TGTGCCAGCAGCGTAGCTTTCGCAGGGGGCGCATCTGGCTACACCTTC. Its translation is CASSVAFAGGASGYTF.

The chain recombines TRBV27 with TRBJ2-3; 10 nucleotides align to TRBD2. V lost 6 bases and J lost 1; bases outside the gene matches: 10. There are 17 residues in the CDR3. In germline, CDR1 is MNHEY, CDR2 SMNVEV (reference sequence). CDR3 sequence: CASSHLTGTSGTDTQYF. CDR3 DNA sequence: TGTGCCAGCAGCCACCTTACCGGGACTAGCGGCACAGATACGCAGTATTTT.

J is TRBJ1-1 and V is TRBV30, with D perhaps TRBD1 (5 bases). CDR1 is GTSNPN and CDR2 is SVGIG in the germline V gene (reference sequence). The V end was cut by 5 bases, the J end by 4 bases, with 14 bases between. The CDR3 is 13 residues long. In DNA, the CDR3 is TGTGCCTGGTCAAACAGGAAAAGCACTGAAGCTTTCTTT. Encoded protein: CAWSNRKSTEAFF.

Here the CDR3 reads CSAEGAGPLHF. For the CDR3, the DNA is TGCAGTGCTGAGGGAGCCGGGCCCCTCCACTTT. The rearrangement joins TRBV20-1 to TRBJ1-6; the D is unclear. Trimming took off 5 bases at V and 13 bases at J, with 12 bases between the two ends. The CDR3 totals 11 residues. Looked up from germline, CDR1 is DFQATT and CDR2 is SNEGSKA (reference sequence).

The V and J genes are TRBV19 and TRBJ2-2; 10 bases align to TRBD2. The CDR3 is made up of 17 amino acids. V shed 3 bases, J shed 4 bases, and the junction held 8 bases outside the gene matches. Per germline, CDR1 LNHDA and CDR2 SQIVND (reference sequence). The CDR3 protein is CASSIRELAGSTGELFF. CDR3 coding DNA: TGTGCCAGTAGTATCCGGGAACTAGCGGGGTCCACCGGGGAGCTGTTTTTT.

The rearrangement links TRBV9 to TRBJ1-1; D gene ambiguous. The V gene's germline CDR1 is SGDLS and CDR2 YYNGEE. Trimming shortened V by 4 bases and J by 3 bases, and 16 bases separated the two germline ends. The length of the CDR3 is 15 residues. Here the CDR3 reads CASSPTRRLDTEAFF. The CDR3 coding sequence is TGTGCCAGCAGCCCAACACGTCGGCTGGACACTGAAGCTTTCTTT.